Listed below are T cell receptor beta chains from one sample, sequenced in a study of T-cell reconstitution after alpha-beta-depleted transplantation in children. From the PCR reads, TCRdb called clonotypes with MiXCR, one entry per CDR3 protein. The sample has 170,000 or so distinct CDR3 sequences; over 5.5% are singletons. The sample consisted of PBMCs from the stem cell graft donor, taken from the stem cell graft. These receptors were obtained from a human donor who donated a stem cell graft to a child with Wiskott-Aldrich syndrome. The CDR3 runs from the conserved cysteine through the conserved F or W. D genes are given only for firm matches. Not every row has a clone size; where given, it reads once, few, many or a size class.

V	size	D	J	CDR3
TRBV24-1	many	TRBD2	TRBJ2-1	CATAGNLAGVSNNEQFF
TRBV20-1	many	TRBD1	TRBJ2-7	CSASLSGQGNDEQYF
TRBV6-1	many	.	TRBJ1-5	CASSPLDGGLFNQPQHF
TRBV6-5	many	.	TRBJ2-7	CASSYSYSSSYEQYF
TRBV12-3/TRBV12-4	few	.	TRBJ2-5	CASGHRAQETQYF
TRBV12-3/TRBV12-4	many	.	TRBJ1-1	CASSLLRYTEAFF
TRBV9	many	TRBD1	TRBJ2-1	CASSVGTGSYNEQFF
TRBV10-2	many	.	TRBJ1-1	CASSNREKNTEAFF
TRBV15	many	.	TRBJ1-1	CATSPGGGAEAFF
TRBV5-1	many	TRBD1	TRBJ2-7	CASSLGLGQGYEQYF
TRBV3-1	.	TRBD2	TRBJ2-3	CASSQIRLAGLTDTQYF
TRBV29-1	many	TRBD1	TRBJ1-1	CSAAGQMNTEAFF
TRBV24-1	many	.	TRBJ1-5	CATSPSGWDQPQHF
TRBV24-1	few	.	TRBJ2-2	CATSSGGGPTAGELFF
TRBV28	few	TRBD2	TRBJ2-5	CASSPRGGIETQYF
TRBV13	many	.	TRBJ2-5	CASSLTDGGQETQYF
TRBV7-9	many	TRBD1	TRBJ2-2	CASSRGQDLTGELFF
TRBV7-2	many	.	TRBJ1-2	CASSLFEGNYGYTF
TRBV18	.	.	TRBJ2-3	CVSSPKDTQYF
TRBV12-3/TRBV12-4	many	.	TRBJ2-7	CASSQQVYEQYF
TRBV9	many	TRBD1	TRBJ2-1	CASSVDRGTYNEQFF
TRBV7-2	.	TRBD1	TRBJ1-2	CASSSPDRGGYGYTF
TRBV5-1	.	TRBD1	TRBJ1-4	CASSSGGQGAEKLFF
TRBV19	many	.	TRBJ2-3	CASSILAGNTDTQYF
TRBV4-3	.	TRBD2	TRBJ2-1	CASSQVGLAGEEQFF
TRBV29-1	many	.	TRBJ2-2	CSVGRNTGELFF
TRBV9	many	TRBD2	TRBJ2-1	CASSVEGLAAYNEQFF
TRBV6-5	many	.	TRBJ1-6	CASSYVARGGSPLHF